These 32 T cell receptor beta chains were all obtained from the same sample, sequenced in a study of cytomegalovirus exposure and HLA in healthy donors. Researchers ran the PCR with 60 Vbeta and 13 Jbeta primers. TCRdb's table, derived via immunoSEQ multiplex PCR, lists solely in-frame clones and lacks some. The sample lists some 110,000 clones, 60% to 80% occurring once. Sequencing was performed on PBMCs. Receptor source: a man aged 45-65 years in good health and CMV-seropositive.

The genes are TRBV14 and TRBJ2-3; 9 nucleotides line up with TRBD2. The CDR3 is 16 residues long. Germline CDR1 and CDR2: SGHDN and FVKESK. The ends lost 4 bases at V and 2 bases at J; junction bases unmatched: 7. Here the CDR3 DNA reads TGTGCCAGCAGCCCTCGTAGCGGGAGACTCACAGATACGCAGTATTTT. Translating gives CASSPRSGRLTDTQYF.

This chain joins TRBV2 and TRBJ2-1; 8 nucleotides match TRBD1. This CDR3 is 13 amino acids long. V lost 6 bases, J lost 5 bases, and 3 bases stayed unmatched. CDR1 and CDR2 from the germline V gene are SNHLY and FYNNEI. The CDR3, as DNA: TGTGCCAGCAGGGACAGGGCGGACAATGAGCAGTTCTTC. As protein: CASRDRADNEQFF. Supplemented by reference TRBV2 and TRBJ2-1, the full variable domain reads EPEVTQTPSHQVTQMGQEVILRCVPISNHLYFYWYRQILGQKVEFLVSFYNNEISEKSEIFDDQFSVERPDGSNFTLKIRSTKLEDSAMYFCASRDRADNEQFFGPGTRLTVL.

The V call is TRBV6-5, the J call TRBJ2-3; D is possibly TRBD2 (6 bases). The CDR3 covers 14 residues. Germline CDR1 and CDR2: MNHEY and SVGAGI. The V gene lost 7 bases and the J gene lost 5 bases, with 16 bases spanning the gap. In DNA form, the CDR3 reads TGTGCCAGCACTTATAGGCGGGGCCAAGATACGCAGTATTTT. This encodes CASTYRRGQDTQYF.

V gene TRBV19 combines with J gene TRBJ2-5; 8 bases fit TRBD2. CDR3 length: 18 residues. CDR1 is LNHDA, CDR2 SQIVND, per germline (reference sequence). The ends lost 2 bases at V and 4 bases at J; junction bases unmatched: 15. The CDR3 DNA reads as TGTGCCAGTAGTATATTTTTTGTTGGTAGCGGGACTGCAGAGACCCAGTACTTC. As protein: CASSIFFVGSGTAETQYF. Combining the CDR3 with reference TRBV19 and TRBJ2-5 gives the whole variable domain DGGITQSPKYLFRKEGQNVTLSCEQNLNHDAMYWYRQDPGQGLRLIYYSQIVNDFQKGDIAEGYSVSREKKESFPLTVTSAQKNPTAFYLCASSIFFVGSGTAETQYFGPGTRLLVL.

V usage is TRBV19 and J usage is TRBJ2-7; D is perhaps TRBD1 (5 bases). CDR3 length: 13 residues. V lost 4 bases to trimming and J lost 7 bases, with 14 bases between them. Germline CDR1 LNHDA, CDR2 SQIVND (reference sequence). Here the CDR3 DNA reads TGTGCCAGTAGTACAGGGAAGCCGTGGGAGCAGTACTTC. Protein sequence: CASSTGKPWEQYF.

This chain joins TRBV2 and TRBJ2-5; no firm D call. Germline V gives CDR1 SNHLY, CDR2 FYNNEI. The CDR3 extends over 12 amino acids. Deletions cut 2 bases from V and 4 bases from J, with 5 bases between. CDR3 sequence: CASSESGETQYF. The CDR3 bases are TGTGCCAGCAGTGAATCGGGAGAGACCCAGTACTTC. The whole variable domain, filled in from reference TRBV2 and TRBJ2-5, reads EPEVTQTPSHQVTQMGQEVILRCVPISNHLYFYWYRQILGQKVEFLVSFYNNEISEKSEIFDDQFSVERPDGSNFTLKIRSTKLEDSAMYFCASSESGETQYFGPGTRLLVL.

The V call is TRBV29-1, the J call TRBJ1-1; possibly TRBD1 for D (5 bases). V lost 4 bases and J lost 6, with 15 bases in between. In germline, CDR1 is SQVTM, CDR2 ANQGSEA. The CDR3 runs to 13 residues. CDR3 sequence reads: CSVGEQALPEAFF. Here the CDR3 DNA reads TGCAGCGTTGGGGAACAGGCCCTTCCTGAAGCTTTCTTT. The full variable domain, rest sourced from reference TRBV29-1 and TRBJ1-1, is SAVISQKPSRDICQRGTSLTIQCQVDSQVTMMFWYRQQPGQSLTLIATANQGSEATYESGFVIDKFPISRPNLTFSTLTVSNMSPEDSSIYLCSVGEQALPEAFFGQGTRLTVV.

This sequence joins TRBV10-2 and TRBJ1-5; D is perhaps TRBD1 (5 bases). The CDR3 has 14 residues. The germline V gene encodes CDR1 WSHSY and CDR2 SAAADI. The ends were cut back, 2 bases at V and 4 bases at J, with 9 bases in the middle. The DNA of the CDR3 is TGCGCCAGCAGTGAGGCAGGGTCTAATCAGCCCCAGCATTTT. Its translation is CASSEAGSNQPQHF.

This clone came up a few times. The chain employs TRBV18 and TRBJ1-2; no clear D gene. CDR3 length: 14 residues. Deletions cut 2 bases from V and 11 bases from J, with 18 bases between. CDR1 and CDR2 (germline): KGHSH, LQKENI. CDR3 DNA: TGTGCCAGCTCACCAGCCAGGAATTTGGTTTGGTACACCTTC. It is translated as CASSPARNLVWYTF.

The chain combines TRBV12-5 with TRBJ2-3; 7 bases are a match to TRBD2. After removal of 2 bases from V and 0 bases from J, the junction contained 8 bases not matched to a gene. Germline CDR1 and CDR2: LGHNT and FRNRAP. CDR3 length equals 17 residues. Here the CDR3 DNA reads TGTGCTAGTGGTTTGACCCACGGGGGGATCAGCACAGATACGCAGTATTTT. Translated, it gives CASGLTHGGISTDTQYF. The full variable domain, with the rest looked up from reference TRBV12-5 and TRBJ2-3, is DARVTQTPRHKVTEMGQEVTMRCQPILGHNTVFWYRQTMMQGLELLAYFRNRAPLDDSGMPKDRFSAEMPDATLATLKIQPSEPRDSAVYFCASGLTHGGISTDTQYFGPGTRLTVL.

The chain employs TRBV28 and TRBJ1-2; 7 bases agree with TRBD1. J gave up 8 bases and V 7 bases, and 10 bases lay outside the gene matches. Germline V lookup: CDR1 MDHEN, CDR2 SYDVKM. This CDR3 has 13 amino acids. The CDR3 nucleotides read TGTGCCAGCACCCCGACAGGGACTCGGGGCTACACCTTC. This gives the protein CASTPTGTRGYTF.

V usage is TRBV7-2 and J usage is TRBJ2-5, with TRBD2 matching over 12 bases. V gave up 3 bases and J gave up 4 bases; unmatched junction bases: 6. From germline, CDR1 is SGHTA and CDR2 FQGNSA. The CDR3 runs 16 residues. The DNA of the CDR3 is TGTGCCAGCAGCTTTTCTAGCGGGGGGGCCGGAGAGACCCAGTACTTC. It yields the protein CASSFSSGGAGETQYF.

The rearrangement links TRBV19 to TRBJ1-5, with D tentatively TRBD1 (6 bases). Germline V gives CDR1 LNHDA, CDR2 SQIVND (reference sequence). This CDR3 has 19 amino acids. Deletions cut 0 bases from V and 0 bases from J, with 18 bases between. CDR3 sequence: CASSIDRTAGPNSNQPQHF. The DNA of the CDR3 is TGTGCCAGTAGTATAGACCGGACAGCCGGCCCTAATAGCAATCAGCCCCAGCATTTT.

The chain is built from TRBV5-6 and TRBJ1-2, with D hard to call. The V end was cut by 1 base, the J end by 2 bases, with 3 bases between. In germline, CDR1 is SGHDT, CDR2 YYEEEE. The length of the CDR3 is 12 residues. The CDR3 DNA reads as TGTGCCAGCAGCTTGCCGAACTATGGCTACACCTTC. Translated, it gives CASSLPNYGYTF.

The gene calls are TRBV28 and TRBJ2-3; 8 bases align to TRBD1. Germline V gene sequence: CDR1 MDHEN, CDR2 SYDVKM. J gave up 3 bases and V 4 bases, and 6 bases lay outside the gene matches. This CDR3 has 15 residues. CDR3 protein: CASSSSRGPTDTQYF. The CDR3 coding sequence is TGTGCCAGCAGTTCCTCCAGGGGGCCGACAGATACGCAGTATTTT.

This chain joins TRBV5-5 and TRBJ1-1, with TRBD1 identical over 7 bases. The V gene's germline CDR1 is SGHKS and CDR2 YYEKEE (reference sequence). V lost 5 bases, J lost 5 bases, and 9 bases stayed unmatched. This CDR3 contains 14 residues. CDR3 in amino acids: CASRFSTGETEAFF. As DNA, the CDR3 is TGTGCCAGCAGATTCTCAACAGGGGAGACTGAAGCTTTCTTT.

The rearrangement joins TRBV28 to TRBJ2-2, with a possible D match to TRBD2 (5 bases). V was trimmed by 2 bases and J by 5 bases, leaving 21 bases between them. The germline V gene has CDR1 MDHEN and CDR2 SYDVKM. The CDR3 extends over 18 amino acids. CDR3 in amino acids: CASSLAGEGLARTGELFF. CDR3 in DNA: TGTGCCAGCAGTTTAGCCGGGGAAGGCCTAGCCAGGACCGGGGAGCTGTTTTTT. Based on the CDR3 plus reference TRBV28 and TRBJ2-2, the full variable domain is DVKVTQSSRYLVKRTGEKVFLECVQDMDHENMFWYRQDPGLGLRLIYFSYDVKMKEKGDIPEGYSVSREKKERFSLILESASTNQTSMYLCASSLAGEGLARTGELFFGEGSRLTVL.

The chain links TRBV7-9 to TRBJ1-2; tentative D call: TRBD1 (6 bases). The CDR3 has 14 residues. Germline V gene lookup returns CDR1 SEHNR and CDR2 FQNEAQ (reference sequence). The ends were cut back, 2 bases at V and 7 bases at J, with 14 bases in the middle. CDR3 in DNA: TGTGCCAGCAGCTTACAACACCTGGGGGCTGGCTACACCTTC. This encodes CASSLQHLGAGYTF.

CDR3 sequence (DNA): TGTGCCAGCAGCTCGGGGGGAACGGGGGGGACCAAAAACATTCAGTACTTC. Translation gives CASSSGGTGGTKNIQYF. V is TRBV11-3 and J is TRBJ2-4; the match to TRBD2 covers 8 bases. The CDR3 is 17 residues long. The V gene end was trimmed by 4 bases and the J gene end by 2 bases; junction bases not matched to a gene: 10. CDR1 is SGHNT, CDR2 YENEEA, per germline.

This clone was recorded a few times. This chain joins TRBV19 and TRBJ2-1, with 7 bases identical to TRBD2. This CDR3 has 15 amino acids. V gave up 6 bases and J gave up 6 bases; unmatched junction bases: 11. Germline V gives CDR1 LNHDA, CDR2 SQIVND (reference sequence). CDR3 DNA sequence: TGTGCCAGTAGGACTAAGCGGGAAAGACCCAATGAGCAGTTCTTC. Amino acids: CASRTKRERPNEQFF.

This CDR3 reads CSVDYEEEQYF. The CDR3 DNA is TGCAGCGTTGACTATGAGGAGGAGCAGTACTTC. V gene TRBV29-1 combines with J gene TRBJ2-7; D is ambiguous. Germline V CDR1 and CDR2: SQVTM, ANQGSEA. The V gene lost 3 bases and the J gene lost 7 bases, with 10 bases spanning the gap. This CDR3 is 11 amino acids long.

V usage is TRBV4-3 and J usage is TRBJ1-3; D remains ambiguous. The CDR3 loop spans 15 amino acids. Germline-derived CDR1 and CDR2 are LGHNA and YSLEER. The V end lost 3 bases, the J end lost 0 bases, and 9 bases lay between the germline ends. The CDR3 sequence: CASSHVPSSGNTIYF. CDR3 coding DNA: TGCGCCAGCAGCCATGTCCCGAGCTCTGGAAACACCATATATTTT.

The chain uses TRBV27 and TRBJ1-1, with D maybe TRBD1 (6 bases). Trimming shortened V by 5 bases and J by 5 bases, and 12 bases separated the two germline ends. CDR1 MNHEY and CDR2 SMNVEV come from the germline V gene (reference sequence). CDR3 size: 13 residues. The CDR3 DNA is TGTGCCAGCAGTCTCAGGGGCCTGACTGAAGCTTTCTTT. This codes for CASSLRGLTEAFF.

This clone was picked up a small number of times. This chain links TRBV7-9 with TRBJ2-3, with TRBD2 as a possible D gene (5 bases). There are 12 residues in the CDR3. CDR1 is SEHNR and CDR2 is FQNEAQ in the germline V gene (reference sequence). Trimming removed 4 bases from V and 10 bases from J, with 12 bases in between. CDR3 sequence reads: CASSSDWLAQYF. The CDR3 DNA is TGTGCCAGCAGCTCGGACTGGTTAGCGCAGTATTTT.

The J gene is TRBJ2-5, the V gene TRBV5-4, with a tentative D call TRBD2 (7 bases). Germline CDR1 SGHNT, CDR2 YYREEE (reference sequence). This CDR3 spans 16 amino acids. Trimming took 4 bases from V and 2 from J, leaving 18 bases between them. The CDR3 DNA is TGTGCCAGCAGCCGTCCCCAGGGGAGGGGACAAGAGACCCAGTACTTC. It codes for CASSRPQGRGQETQYF. Using reference TRBV5-4 and TRBJ2-5 for the parts outside the CDR3, the full variable domain is ETGVTQSPTHLIKTRGQQVTLRCSSQSGHNTVSWYQQALGQGPQFIFQYYREEENGRGNFPPRFSGLQFPNYSSELNVNALELDDSALYLCASSRPQGRGQETQYFGPGTRLLVL.

As regards this clone: The sample contains more than one DNA sequence encoding this CDR3. CDR3 amino acids: CASSTGTRGYEQYF. CDR3 coding DNA: TGTGCCAGCAGTACCGGGACCAGGGGTTACGAGCAGTACTTC. This chain connects TRBV28 to TRBJ2-7, with D perhaps TRBD1 (6 bases). The CDR3 sequence is 14 residues long. Germline loops: CDR1 MDHEN, CDR2 SYDVKM. V was pared by 5 bases and J by 4 bases, with 15 bases between.

This sequence joins TRBV4-1 and TRBJ2-1; tentatively, D is TRBD2 (6 bases). CDR3 length: 15 residues. The germline gives CDR1 MGHRA, CDR2 YSYEKL. V was trimmed by 0 bases and J by 2 bases, leaving 8 bases between them. CDR3 DNA sequence: TGCGCCAGCAGCCAAGACACGGGGGCCTACAATGAGCAGTTCTTC. Its protein is CASSQDTGAYNEQFF.

The rearrangement joins TRBV11-2 to TRBJ2-1; 7 bases map to TRBD1. Germline V gene sequence: CDR1 SGHAT, CDR2 FQNNGV. The ends lost 0 bases at V and 4 bases at J; junction bases unmatched: 3. The CDR3 sequence is 15 residues long. The CDR3 region has the DNA TGTGCCAGCAGCTTAGACAGGGGGAATTACAATGAGCAGTTCTTC. Its protein product is CASSLDRGNYNEQFF. The complete variable domain, with remaining parts taken from reference TRBV11-2 and TRBJ2-1, reads EAGVAQSPRYKIIEKRQSVAFWCNPISGHATLYWYQQILGQGPKLLIQFQNNGVVDDSQLPKDRFSAERLKGVDSTLKIQPAKLEDSAVYLCASSLDRGNYNEQFFGPGTRLTVL.

The V and J genes are TRBV19 and TRBJ1-1, with D possibly matching TRBD1 (5 bases). CDR1 and CDR2 from the germline V gene are LNHDA and SQIVND (reference sequence). The CDR3 spans 15 residues. Trimming stripped 5 bases from V and 1 base from J, with 14 bases between. CDR3 bases: TGTGCCAGTAGTTCAAGACAGAAGAGGAACACTGAAGCTTTCTTT. Protein sequence: CASSSRQKRNTEAFF.

The chain employs TRBV27 and TRBJ2-5; 7 bases line up with TRBD2. CDR3 size: 13 residues. The germline gives CDR1 MNHEY, CDR2 SMNVEV (reference sequence). The ends lost 4 bases at V and 4 bases at J; junction bases unmatched: 3. The CDR3 protein is CASSSSSGETQYF. DNA for the CDR3: TGTGCCAGCAGTTCCTCTAGCGGAGAGACCCAGTACTTC.

The chain carries TRBV10-3 and TRBJ1-1; TRBD1 might be the D (5 bases). This CDR3 spans 13 amino acids. CDR1 and CDR2 from the germline V gene are ENHRY and SYGVKD. Trimming shortened V by 2 bases and J by 3 bases, and 7 bases separated the two germline ends. CDR3 sequence (DNA): TGTGCCATCAGTGAGGGGGCAGACACTGAAGCTTTCTTT. As protein: CAISEGADTEAFF.

CDR3 region: CASSVLLGTSYEQYF. The CDR3 bases are TGTGCCAGCAGCGTTCTCCTAGGGACATCCTACGAGCAGTACTTC. J is TRBJ2-7 and V is TRBV7-2; D is perhaps TRBD1 (6 bases). The CDR3 has 15 residues. Germline loops: CDR1 SGHTA, CDR2 FQGNSA. Trimming shortened V by 5 bases and J by 1 base, and 15 bases separated the two germline ends. Together with reference TRBV7-2 and TRBJ2-7, the CDR3 gives the full variable domain: GAGVSQSPSNKVTEKGKDVELRCDPISGHTALYWYRQSLGQGLEFLIYFQGNSAPDKSGLPSDRFSAERTGGSVSTLTIQRTQQEDSAVYLCASSVLLGTSYEQYFGPGTRLTVT.